This T cell receptor (beta chain) was identified during a study of T cell responses to AZD1222 COVID-19 vaccine. General study points: Vaccine-associated CD4 TCRs ranged over spike, dominating at 160-218 and 743-854. Baseline seropositives among AZD1222 recipients totaled only five to seven.

Measured with immunoSEQ multiplex PCR; TCRdb has only the in-frame clones, and not every one. The sample records around 99,000 clones, approximately 89% being singletons. V lost 7 bases, J lost 5 bases, and 9 bases lay in between. The CDR3 has 13 residues. Germline CDR1 LNHDA, CDR2 SQIVND (reference sequence). A note on this clone: What it binds is not known.

Pooling covered second doses at about 4 or about 12 weeks. The specimen comprised peripheral blood, sampled 28 days after the second AZD1222 dose. This chain links TRBV19 with TRBJ2-6, with D maybe TRBD1 (5 bases). The sequence was collected from an adult who received the AZD1222 COVID-19 vaccine. The chain's CDR3 is CASNQGWANVLTF. As DNA, the CDR3 is TGTGCCAGTAACCAGGGTTGGGCCAACGTCCTGACTTTC.